What follows is one T cell receptor beta chain and its context. Its antigen target is currently unknown. Base qualities are not at hand, and no much larger clone is one base apart. Whole blood was collected in K2EDTA tubes by collaborating institutions according to the institutions' own protocols. For TCRbeta analysis, collaborator samples were shipped as frozen whole blood, as isolated PBMCs, or as DNA extracted from either sample type. Here V drops 5 bases and J drops 2 bases, and the junction holds 4 bases not matched to any gene. Based on the germline V gene, the CDR1 and CDR2 sequences are MNHEY and SVGAGI. The CDR3 spans 14 residues, from the cysteine through the phenylalanine. Only the CDR3 DNA is retained, 42 bases long and in frame from the first base. TCRbeta CDR3 regions were amplified from genomic DNA by means of the immunoSEQ Assay, a bias-controlled multiplex PCR. The study's processing was this. The number of nucleated cells in each sample was estimated from the amplification of reference gene primers within the assay. To quantify the absolute abundance of each unique TCRbeta CDR3 rearrangement, sequence reads were collapsed and filtered. Productive Simpson clonality was computed per sample as the square root of Simpson's diversity index over productive rearrangements. Held by TCRdb, this immuneACCESS table contains in-frame sequences only and omits some clones. Under half of the omission traces to an unresolved V gene where checked; the cause of the rest is unknown. V, J and clone size are those of that table, while D and trimming were read from the DNA. For this sample there are 160,000 or so clones; around 81% appear just once. 9.5% to 12% of the sample is taken by the ten largest.

This entry is derived from a study of blood T cell repertoires in COVID-19 (dated by TCRdb to 2019 to 2021). As for the study more broadly: The collaborator samples originated in the United States, Italy and Spain and spanned the acute and convalescent phases of COVID-19. Samples were obtained from the ongoing ImmuneRACE study (first 160 participants) and from over 1,000 subjects provided by 6 global collaborators. A freely available public database, intended as a resource for researchers studying the immune response to SARS-CoV-2, is where the repertoires were released. A de-identified subject ID, COVID-19 status, age in years and sex were almost always included in the sample metadata. Subjects who had been exposed to COVID-19, were actively infected with it, or had recovered from it provided the deeply sampled blood TCRbeta repertoires that made up the dataset. Where available, HLA class I and class II types were obtained from metadata supplied by the sample provider rather than from assay-based typing. The material from the prospective study consisted of cDNA or gDNA derived from T cells, B-cell-depleted T cells, or PBMCs. The study at large found these results: The amount of clinical and demographic metadata varied by source and participant and was provided uncurated.

The sample comprised peripheral blood. The sequence came from a man aged 60 to 75 with active or convalescent COVID-19. The chain uses TRBV6-5 and TRBJ2-5, with TRBD1 matching 8 junction bases. The DNA is TGTGCCAGCAGTCTGGGACAGGCTCAAGAGACCCAGTACTTC. Its protein reads: CASSLGQAQETQYF.